One and the same sample provided the 7 T cell receptor beta chains below, sequenced in a study of blood T cell repertoires in COVID-19. Sequenced by immunoSEQ multiplex PCR; TCRdb stores in-frame clones only, minus some. The sample holds approximately 230,000 clones; around 88% are singletons and the top ten take 5% to 6.5%. Sequenced: peripheral blood. These TCRs come from a young woman with COVID-19, enrolled during active disease.

This chain connects TRBV20-1 to TRBJ2-1; TRBD2 agrees at 12 bases. This CDR3 has 11 amino acids. J gave up 14 bases and V 6 bases, and 5 bases lay outside the gene matches. In germline, CDR1 is DFQATT, CDR2 SNEGSKA (reference sequence). CDR3 DNA: TGCAGTGCGGATGGACTAGCGGGAAAGTTCTTC. It yields the protein CSADGLAGKFF.

This clone appeared once. The V and J genes are TRBV19 and TRBJ1-4; the D gene is possibly TRBD1 (6 bases). The CDR3 is 14 amino acids. Trimming cost V 4 bases and J 5 bases, with 11 bases left between them. The germline V gene has CDR1 LNHDA and CDR2 SQIVND (reference sequence). The CDR3 DNA is TGTGCCAGTAGTAAGGACAGACGGAATGAAAAACTGTTTTTT. It specifies CASSKDRRNEKLFF.

V usage is TRBV6-5 and J usage is TRBJ1-2; a weak D match, TRBD1 (6 bases). CDR1 and CDR2 (germline): MNHEY, SVGAGI. V dropped 4 bases and J dropped 4 bases, with 16 bases sitting between them. The CDR3 is 15 residues long. The CDR3 DNA reads as TGTGCCAGCAGTTCATCCAGGGGAGGGAGCTATGGCTACACCTTC. Amino acids: CASSSSRGGSYGYTF.

The V call is TRBV21-1, the J call TRBJ2-7; the table's D call, TRBD1, was not checked against the DNA. TRBV21-1 is a documented pseudogene. The CDR3 is 15 residues long. The chain's CDR3 is CASSCSRTPTYEQYF. The CDR3 DNA reads as TGTGCCAGCAGTTGCTCGAGGACACCGACCTACGAGCAGTACTTC.

J is TRBJ2-3 and V is TRBV18; 8 nucleotides align to TRBD2. The CDR3 has 17 residues. The germline CDR1 and CDR2 sequences are KGHSH and LQKENI. The J segment lost 2 bases and the V segment lost 2 bases, leaving 9 bases of the junction unmatched. The CDR3 is CASSPEKRGPYTDTQYF. The CDR3, as DNA: TGTGCCAGCTCACCAGAAAAGCGGGGGCCTTACACAGATACGCAGTATTTT.

This chain uses TRBV15 with TRBJ1-2, with 7 bases fitting TRBD1. Germline CDR1 reads LNHNV; CDR2 reads YYDKDF (reference sequence). V was clipped by 0 bases and J by 8 bases; unmatched bases: 6. The CDR3 extends over 14 amino acids. Here the CDR3 reads CATSREEGAEGYTF. As DNA, the CDR3 is TGTGCCACCAGCAGAGAGGAGGGGGCAGAGGGCTACACCTTC.

The rearrangement uses TRBV10-2 and TRBJ1-2; D is unclear. V was clipped by 6 bases and J by 8 bases, with 16 bases between them. The CDR3 has 13 residues. Germline CDR1 is WSHSY and CDR2 is SAAADI. CDR3 protein: CASSPSEGFGYTF. CDR3 nucleotide sequence: TGCGCCAGCAGCCCCTCCGAGGGTTTCGGCTACACCTTC.